This section outlines one T cell receptor beta chain sequence together with its context. Its antigen is unknown. This sample was included in a study of T cell repertoires in cytomegalovirus infection. Study at large: CMV epitopes used comprised recently identified HLA-C-restricted ones and well-studied HLA-B-restricted ones. From public TCR beta signatures came an indication of both CMV infection and matching HLA type. Study-wide points: The ex vivo response showed dominance by HLA-C-restricted CMV-specific TCR beta clonotypes.

TCRdb itself ran the reads through MiXCR, one entry per CDR3 protein. The table shows about 900,000 distinct CDR3 sequences, with roughly 30% occurring only once. In germline, CDR1 is MNHEY, CDR2 SMNVEV (reference sequence). V was pared by 5 bases and J by 5 bases, with 18 bases between. CDR3 length: 16 residues. This receptor was obtained from a human donor in good health (CMV status not recorded). Some clones in this sample may be carry-over from other donors' samples. This rearrangement joins TRBV27 to TRBJ1-4, with a tentative D call TRBD1 (5 bases). Sequenced here: cultured CD8+ T cells from PBMCs, sampled from culture after CMV antigen stimulation. As DNA, the CDR3 is TGTGCCAGCAGTCCAGGCTATTCGGGGGGGAATGAAAAACTGTTTTTT. Encoded protein: CASSPGYSGGNEKLFF.